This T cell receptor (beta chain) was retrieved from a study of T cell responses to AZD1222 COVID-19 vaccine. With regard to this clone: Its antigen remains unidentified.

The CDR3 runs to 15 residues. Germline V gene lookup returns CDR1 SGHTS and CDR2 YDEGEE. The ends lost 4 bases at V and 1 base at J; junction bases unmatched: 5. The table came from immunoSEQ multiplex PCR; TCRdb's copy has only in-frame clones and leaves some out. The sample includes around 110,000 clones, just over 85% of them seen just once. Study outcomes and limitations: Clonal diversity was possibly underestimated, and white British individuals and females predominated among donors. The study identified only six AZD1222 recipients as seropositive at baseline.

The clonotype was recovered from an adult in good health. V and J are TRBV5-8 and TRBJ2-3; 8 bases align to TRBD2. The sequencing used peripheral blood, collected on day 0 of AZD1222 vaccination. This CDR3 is CASSRGGRGTDTQYF. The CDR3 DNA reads TGTGCCAGCAGCCGGGGGGGCCGCGGCACAGATACGCAGTATTTT.